One sample yielded the 21 T cell receptor beta chains listed below, sequenced in a study of blood T cell repertoires in COVID-19. The protocol was immunoSEQ multiplex PCR, while the TCRdb copy is restricted to in-frame clones and leaves out a portion. The data show about 480,000 clones, approximately 90% seen once. Sequenced material: PBMCs or T cells enriched from blood (not recorded which). The receptors shown here come from a woman aged 40 to 55 who had recovered from COVID-19.

The chain recombines TRBV4-3 with TRBJ1-2; D remains unclear. V was shortened by 0 bases and J by 4 bases, with 12 bases between the two germline ends. This CDR3 is built from 15 residues. Germline V CDR1 and CDR2: LGHNA, YSLEER. CDR3: CASSQDRDNSYGYTF. CDR3 in DNA: TGCGCCAGCAGCCAAGATCGTGATAACTCCTATGGCTACACCTTC.

The rearrangement links TRBV25-1 to TRBJ1-1; 8 bases are a match to TRBD1. Germline V gives CDR1 MGHDK, CDR2 SYGVNS. The V gene end was trimmed by 4 bases and the J gene end by 5 bases; junction bases not matched to a gene: 6. The CDR3 is made up of 14 amino acids. The CDR3 loop reads CASSAGTGWTEAFF. CDR3 coding DNA: TGTGCCAGCAGTGCAGGGACAGGATGGACTGAAGCTTTCTTT.

This chain uses TRBV5-1 with TRBJ1-2, with D hard to call. This CDR3 contains 13 residues. V gave up 2 bases and J gave up 6 bases, with 11 bases separating them. Germline CDR1 SGHRS, CDR2 YFSETQ. Here the CDR3 reads CASSFDGENGYTF. In nucleotides, the CDR3 is TGCGCCAGCAGCTTCGACGGGGAGAATGGCTACACCTTC.

The chain links TRBV2 to TRBJ1-5, with 7 bases matching TRBD1. The CDR3 totals 14 residues. Germline V CDR1 and CDR2: SNHLY, FYNNEI. The V gene end was trimmed by 6 bases and the J gene end by 2 bases; junction bases not matched to a gene: 4. In DNA, the CDR3 is TGTGCCAGCAGCCCACAGGGGCGCAATCAGCCCCAGCATTTT. It is translated as CASSPQGRNQPQHF.

This clone was observed once. The chain employs TRBV18 and TRBJ2-1, with 7 bases aligning to TRBD2. The germline V gene encodes CDR1 KGHSH and CDR2 LQKENI. This CDR3 comprises 15 residues. The ends lost 6 bases at V and 6 bases at J; junction bases unmatched: 11. CDR3 protein: CASSLITGGGNEQFF. As DNA, the CDR3 is TGTGCCAGCTCTTTGATAACGGGAGGAGGCAATGAGCAGTTCTTC.

This clone has just one count. V and J are TRBV4-3 and TRBJ1-4, with D tentatively TRBD1 (5 bases). The CDR3 is 15 amino acids. The V and J ends lost 4 bases and 7 bases respectively, with 16 bases between them. The germline gives CDR1 LGHNA, CDR2 YSLEER. The CDR3: CASSPGGGGGEKLFF. For the CDR3, the DNA is TGCGCCAGCAGCCCCGGGGGGGGAGGTGGTGAAAAACTGTTTTTT.

This clone came up once. The J gene is TRBJ1-1, the V gene TRBV29-1; D perhaps matches TRBD1 (6 bases). The CDR3 is made up of 14 amino acids. Germline values: CDR1 SQVTM, CDR2 ANQGSEA. The ends were cut back, 7 bases at V and 5 bases at J, with 20 bases in the middle. The CDR3 coding sequence is TGCAGCGCAAGACAGGCGGGGGTTTGGACTGAAGCTTTCTTT. This codes for CSARQAGVWTEAFF.

The genes are TRBV4-2 and TRBJ2-2; TRBD2 matches 8 bases. V trimming: 0 bases; J trimming: 7 bases; junction bases outside the gene matches: 13. Germline V gene data show CDR1 as LGHNA and CDR2 as YNFKEQ. The CDR3 covers 18 residues. In nucleotides, the CDR3 is TGTGCCAGCAGCCAAGATCTCGACCCCGGGAGGGAAGGCGGGGAGCTGTTTTTT. Translating it yields CASSQDLDPGREGGELFF.

The gene calls are TRBV5-8 and TRBJ1-5; D might be TRBD1 (6 bases). CDR3 length: 15 residues. Germline V gene lookup returns CDR1 SGHTS and CDR2 YDEGEE. Trimming removed 1 base at V and 6 bases at J, with 14 bases between. The CDR3 loop is CASSLYGTQGQPQHF. CDR3 nucleotides: TGTGCCAGCAGCTTGTACGGGACACAGGGTCAGCCCCAGCATTTT.

J is TRBJ2-5 and V is TRBV2; 11 nucleotides match TRBD2. Germline values: CDR1 SNHLY, CDR2 FYNNEI. There are 17 residues in the CDR3. The V segment lost 3 bases and the J segment 5 bases; nucleotides outside the gene matches: 11. The CDR3 reads CASSELASGRIGETQYF. The CDR3 DNA follows: TGTGCCAGCAGTGAGTTGGCTAGCGGGAGGATAGGTGAGACCCAGTACTTC.

J is TRBJ2-2 and V is TRBV19, with D perhaps TRBD1 (6 bases). The CDR3 length is 18 residues. The germline gives CDR1 LNHDA, CDR2 SQIVND (reference sequence). V lost 6 bases and J lost 6, with 26 bases in between. CDR3 amino acids: CASSSTGTNRKYAGELFF. As DNA, the CDR3 is TGTGCCAGTAGCTCTACAGGGACAAATCGCAAGTACGCCGGGGAGCTGTTTTTT. Full variable domain (missing parts from reference TRBV19 and TRBJ2-2): DGGITQSPKYLFRKEGQNVTLSCEQNLNHDAMYWYRQDPGQGLRLIYYSQIVNDFQKGDIAEGYSVSREKKESFPLTVTSAQKNPTAFYLCASSSTGTNRKYAGELFFGEGSRLTVL.

The chain recombines TRBV7-2 with TRBJ1-3, with a tentative D call TRBD1 (5 bases). Germline V CDR1 and CDR2: SGHTA, FQGNSA. V was cut by 3 bases and J by 4 bases, with 13 bases left in between. The CDR3 runs 15 residues. The CDR3 coding sequence is TGTGCCAGCAGCTTCGTTCCAGGGTCAGGAAACACCATATATTTT. Its protein product is CASSFVPGSGNTIYF.

This clone was seen only a few times. V usage is TRBV7-2 and J usage is TRBJ1-1; maybe TRBD1 (6 bases). The CDR3 sequence is 15 residues long. V dropped 1 base and J dropped 5 bases, with 14 bases sitting between them. CDR1 and CDR2 (germline): SGHTA, FQGNSA. The CDR3, as DNA: TGTGCCAGCAGCTTAGTTCCAGGGGTCGAGACTGAAGCTTTCTTT. Amino acids: CASSLVPGVETEAFF. Based on the CDR3 plus reference TRBV7-2 and TRBJ1-1, the full variable domain is GAGVSQSPSNKVTEKGKDVELRCDPISGHTALYWYRQSLGQGLEFLIYFQGNSAPDKSGLPSDRFSAERTGGSVSTLTIQRTQQEDSAVYLCASSLVPGVETEAFFGQGTRLTVV.

The CDR3 spells CAWEPGQGVRGYTF. The CDR3, as DNA: TGTGCCTGGGAACCGGGACAGGGGGTTCGGGGCTACACCTTC. The chain combines TRBV30 with TRBJ1-2, with TRBD1 matching over 11 bases. From germline, CDR1 is GTSNPN and CDR2 SVGIG (reference sequence). V gave up 5 bases and J gave up 8 bases; unmatched junction bases: 10. The CDR3 runs 14 residues.

The table lists this clone with a few counts. The rearrangement uses TRBV6-2 or TRBV6-3 and TRBJ2-1; weak D call: TRBD2 (5 bases). The CDR3 covers 12 residues. V lost 2 bases to trimming and J lost 8 bases, with 7 bases between them. The germline V gene has CDR1 MNHEY and CDR2 SVGEGT. The DNA of the CDR3 is TGTGCCAGCAGTTACCGGGGATATGAGCAGTTCTTC. Translation: CASSYRGYEQFF.

The sample holds a few counts of this clone. The chain uses TRBV6-2 or TRBV6-3 and TRBJ2-7; 9 bases match TRBD2. This CDR3 contains 15 residues. CDR1 is MNHEY and CDR2 is SVGEGT in the germline V gene. Trimming removed 6 bases from V and 3 bases from J; junction bases left unmatched: 9. The DNA for the CDR3 is TGTGCCAGCAGCACAGCGGGAGGCGGGATCTACGAGCAGTACTTC. Its protein product is CASSTAGGGIYEQYF.

The rearrangement uses TRBV12-3 or TRBV12-4 and TRBJ1-2; D remains unclear. The ends were cut back, 3 bases at V and 3 bases at J, with 5 bases in the middle. This CDR3 has 12 residues. CDR3 loop: CASSFRDYGYTF. CDR3 nucleotides: TGTGCCAGCAGTTTCCGGGACTATGGCTACACCTTC.

This clone was counted between two and nine times. J is TRBJ2-2 and V is TRBV5-1; TRBD2 matches 10 bases. The CDR3 is 16 amino acids. V gave up 2 bases and J gave up 7 bases; unmatched junction bases: 8. Germline-derived CDR1 and CDR2 are SGHRS and YFSETQ. In DNA, the CDR3 is TGCGCCAGCAGCTTAAGACCTAGCGGGAGTGACGGGGAGCTGTTTTTT. Translating it yields CASSLRPSGSDGELFF. The full variable domain, in which reference TRBV5-1 and TRBJ2-2 provide the parts outside the CDR3, is KAGVTQTPRYLIKTRGQQVTLSCSPISGHRSVSWYQQTPGQGLQFLFEYFSETQRNKGNFPGRFSGRQFSNSRSEMNVSTLELGDSALYLCASSLRPSGSDGELFFGEGSRLTVL.

The chain links TRBV9 to TRBJ2-1; 7 nucleotides align to TRBD2. The CDR3 has 18 residues. Germline assignment: CDR1 SGDLS and CDR2 YYNGEE. V lost 4 bases, J lost 5 bases, and 18 bases stayed unmatched. The CDR3 reads CASSPRPYGAGVNNEQFF. DNA of the CDR3: TGTGCCAGCAGCCCCCGCCCTTATGGCGCGGGAGTAAACAATGAGCAGTTCTTC.

The gene calls are TRBV18 and TRBJ1-1, with TRBD1 matching 7 bases. Germline assignment: CDR1 KGHSH and CDR2 LQKENI. The CDR3 has 14 amino acids. V lost 6 bases and J lost 0; bases outside the gene matches: 4. This CDR3 is CASSRDRVNTEAFF. The CDR3 DNA follows: TGTGCCAGCTCTCGAGACAGGGTGAACACTGAAGCTTTCTTT.

J is TRBJ2-7 and V is TRBV6-5; maybe TRBD2 (5 bases). V dropped 6 bases and J dropped 2 bases, with 14 bases sitting between them. The CDR3 has 14 amino acids. CDR1 and CDR2 from the germline V gene are MNHEY and SVGAGI. The CDR3 nucleotides read TGTGCCAGCAGATGGACTCCAAAGACCTACGAGCAGTACTTC. Protein sequence: CASRWTPKTYEQYF.